The 25 T cell receptor beta chains given below trace back to one sample, sequenced in a study of T cell responses to AZD1222 COVID-19 vaccine. Profiling relied on immunoSEQ multiplex PCR, and the TCRdb table lists in-frame clones only, not all of them. The sample has about 130,000 clones; around 90% are singletons. The sample consisted of peripheral blood, taken on day 0 of AZD1222 vaccination. The receptors were gathered from an adult in good health.

The chain combines TRBV7-9 with TRBJ2-7; D is unresolved. Trimming left V 5 bases short and J 0 bases short, with 5 bases between. CDR3 length: 12 amino acids. Germline CDR1 reads SEHNR; CDR2 reads FQNEAQ (reference sequence). CDR3 residues: CASSDDSYEQYF. CDR3 sequence (DNA): TGTGCCAGCAGCGACGACTCCTACGAGCAGTACTTC.

The rearrangement joins TRBV5-1 to TRBJ1-2; D ambiguous. This CDR3 spans 12 amino acids. Trimming left V 3 bases short and J 2 bases short, with 5 bases between. Germline values: CDR1 SGHRS, CDR2 YFSETQ. The CDR3: CASSSSNYGYTF. The CDR3 DNA is TGCGCCAGCAGCTCATCCAACTATGGCTACACCTTC.

The rearrangement links TRBV6-2 or TRBV6-3 to TRBJ2-1; D gene ambiguous. The V and J ends lost 0 bases and 4 bases respectively, with 7 bases between them. CDR3 size: 14 residues. Germline V gene sequence: CDR1 MNHEY, CDR2 SVGEGT. The chain's CDR3 is CASSYSGFYNEQFF. The CDR3 bases are TGTGCCAGCAGTTACTCGGGATTTTACAATGAGCAGTTCTTC.

This sequence joins TRBV6-5 and TRBJ2-7; D gene unclear. Trimming stripped 7 bases from V and 2 bases from J, with 9 bases between. The CDR3 is 12 residues long. From germline, CDR1 is MNHEY and CDR2 SVGAGI. Here the CDR3 DNA reads TGTGCCAGCACTCAAGTACCCTACGAGCAGTACTTC. Translation: CASTQVPYEQYF.

The V gene is TRBV2, the J gene TRBJ2-5; unclear D gene. V lost 7 bases and J lost 0, with 3 bases in between. This CDR3 is 11 amino acids long. The germline CDR1 and CDR2 sequences are SNHLY and FYNNEI. For the CDR3, the DNA is TGTGCCAGCAAAGACCAAGAGACCCAGTACTTC. This sequence encodes CASKDQETQYF.

J is TRBJ1-2 and V is TRBV6-2 or TRBV6-3, with D unresolved. Trimming took off 0 bases at V and 6 bases at J, with 17 bases between the two ends. Germline CDR1 is MNHEY and CDR2 is SVGEGT. The CDR3 has 16 residues. The DNA of the CDR3 is TGTGCCAGCAGTTACTCGCCGGGCTTCCCTCGGGATGGCTACACCTTC. It yields the protein CASSYSPGFPRDGYTF.

The chain uses TRBV21-1 and TRBJ1-1; the table calls TRBD1, which could not be checked here. TRBV21-1 has pseudogene status. CDR3 length: 19 amino acids. CDR3 coding DNA: TGTGCCAGCAGCCAAGCAATGGGGCCCACAGGGGGCAATCGCACTGAAGCTTTCTTT. Its translation: CASSQAMGPTGGNRTEAFF.

The chain couples TRBV10-3 to TRBJ1-5, with 9 bases that match TRBD1. J was trimmed by 7 bases and V by 6 bases; bases with no gene match: 10. Germline lookup yields CDR1 ENHRY and CDR2 SYGVKD. This CDR3 region has 15 residues. CDR3 sequence reads: CAISAMGQGVQPQHF. DNA for the CDR3: TGTGCCATCAGCGCCATGGGACAGGGTGTGCAGCCCCAGCATTTT.

In nucleotides, the CDR3 is TGTGCCATCAGTGAGACGGGACAGGACCCTAGGAATGAGCAGTTCTTC. Protein product: CAISETGQDPRNEQFF. The chain has TRBV10-3 and TRBJ2-1, with 8 positions matching TRBD1. Germline V gene lookup returns CDR1 ENHRY and CDR2 SYGVKD. V gave up 2 bases and J gave up 7 bases; unmatched junction bases: 10. CDR3 length: 16 amino acids.

The rearrangement uses TRBV5-1 and TRBJ1-4; D gene uncertain. Germline V CDR1 and CDR2: SGHRS, YFSETQ. Trimming removed 3 bases at V and 6 bases at J, with 24 bases between. This CDR3 contains 18 residues. CDR3 sequence reads: CASSSRAKRWVEDEKLFF. The CDR3 bases are TGCGCCAGCAGCTCCCGCGCCAAGAGGTGGGTCGAGGATGAAAAACTGTTTTTT.

This chain joins TRBV7-9 and TRBJ2-5, with TRBD1 matching over 8 bases. The CDR3 is 13 residues long. Per the germline V gene, CDR1 is SEHNR and CDR2 is FQNEAQ (reference sequence). The CDR3: CAVRAGGIETQYF. The DNA for the CDR3 is TGTGCAGTCAGGGCAGGGGGCATTGAGACCCAGTACTTC.

The chain carries TRBV7-2 and TRBJ1-5; tentatively, D is TRBD1 (6 bases). The CDR3 is 13 amino acids. Looked up from germline, CDR1 is SGHTA and CDR2 is FQGNSA. The V end lost 8 bases, the J end lost 2 bases, and 10 bases lay between the germline ends. CDR3 DNA: TGTGCCAGCCGGGGGGCGGGCAATCAGCCCCAGCATTTT. Amino acids: CASRGAGNQPQHF.

This clone was seen only a few times. This sample includes further DNA sequences coding for the same CDR3. The V gene is TRBV19, the J gene TRBJ2-7, with unresolved D. This CDR3 spans 12 amino acids. Germline CDR1 is LNHDA and CDR2 is SQIVND (reference sequence). With 1 base removed from V and 1 base from J, the gap between germline ends came to 2 bases. The CDR3 nucleotides are TGTGCCAGTAGTATAGGTTCCTACGAGCAGTACTTC. Translating it yields CASSIGSYEQYF.

In DNA form, the CDR3 reads TGTGCCAGCAGCGACGCGGACAGCTATAGCAATCAGCCCCAGCATTTT. It specifies CASSDADSYSNQPQHF. The rearrangement uses TRBV11-2 and TRBJ1-5, with a tentative D call TRBD1 (6 bases). V gave up 5 bases and J gave up 0 bases, with 14 bases separating them. From germline, CDR1 is SGHAT and CDR2 FQNNGV. This CDR3 has 16 amino acids.

V usage is TRBV30 and J usage is TRBJ1-5; unclear D gene. Trimming removed 2 bases from V and 0 bases from J, with 11 bases in between. The CDR3 spans 15 residues. Germline values: CDR1 GTSNPN, CDR2 SVGIG (reference sequence). In nucleotides, the CDR3 is TGTGCCTGGAGTCCACAGTCCTATAGCAATCAGCCCCAGCATTTT. Protein: CAWSPQSYSNQPQHF.

The chain joins TRBV9 to TRBJ1-4; 8 nucleotides line up with TRBD1. Germline lookup yields CDR1 SGDLS and CDR2 YYNGEE. J lost 1 base, V lost 4 bases, and 3 bases had no gene match. CDR3 size: 15 residues. This CDR3 is CASSSGGLTNEKLFF. Written as DNA, the CDR3 is TGTGCCAGCAGCTCAGGGGGCCTAACTAATGAAAAACTGTTTTTT. Based on the CDR3 plus reference TRBV9 and TRBJ1-4, the full variable domain is DSGVTQTPKHLITATGQRVTLRCSPRSGDLSVYWYQQSLDQGLQFLIQYYNGEERAKGNILERFSAQQFPDLHSELNLSSLELGDSALYFCASSSGGLTNEKLFFGSGTQLSVL.

The chain recombines TRBV4-1 with TRBJ1-1, with TRBD1 matching 10 bases. The ends lost 4 bases at V and 3 bases at J; junction bases unmatched: 5. CDR1 is MGHRA and CDR2 is YSYEKL in the germline V gene. The CDR3 has 15 residues. This chain's CDR3 is CASSLDRGRYTEAFF. The DNA for the CDR3 is TGCGCCAGCAGCCTAGACAGGGGGCGGTACACTGAAGCTTTCTTT.

Note on this clone: Within the sample, other DNA sequences also encode this same CDR3. This chain connects TRBV24-1 to TRBJ2-7, with TRBD1 as a possible D gene (5 bases). The CDR3 contains 13 residues. Trimming took 5 bases from V and 0 from J, leaving 7 bases between them. Germline CDR1 is KGHDR and CDR2 is SFDVKD. In DNA form, the CDR3 reads TGTGCCACCAGTGGGGGCAGCTCCTACGAGCAGTACTTC. It yields the protein CATSGGSSYEQYF.

The J gene is TRBJ1-1, the V gene TRBV7-2; weak D call: TRBD1 (5 bases). CDR3 length: 11 residues. Trimming left V 1 base short and J 11 bases short, with 8 bases between. From germline, CDR1 is SGHTA and CDR2 FQGNSA. CDR3 in amino acids: CASSLGGVAFF. CDR3 nucleotide sequence: TGTGCCAGCAGCTTAGGGGGGGTTGCTTTCTTT.

The chain joins TRBV7-2 to TRBJ1-4; no reliable D call. The CDR3 runs 15 residues. Between the trimmed V and J ends, which lost 2 bases and 8 bases, there was a span of 15 bases. The germline V gene encodes CDR1 SGHTA and CDR2 FQGNSA. The DNA for the CDR3 is TGTGCCAGCAGCTTATATGGCTCGACGGGGGAAAAACTGTTTTTT. Encoded protein: CASSLYGSTGEKLFF.

This chain's CDR3 is CASSRDGYEQYF. The CDR3 coding sequence is TGTGCCAGCAGCAGGGACGGCTACGAGCAGTACTTC. The J gene is TRBJ2-7, the V gene TRBV2; D tentatively reads TRBD1 or TRBD2 (5 bases each). V dropped 6 bases and J dropped 3 bases, with 9 bases sitting between them. The CDR3 is made up of 12 amino acids. Germline loops: CDR1 SNHLY, CDR2 FYNNEI. Based on the CDR3 plus reference TRBV2 and TRBJ2-7, the full variable domain is EPEVTQTPSHQVTQMGQEVILRCVPISNHLYFYWYRQILGQKVEFLVSFYNNEISEKSEIFDDQFSVERPDGSNFTLKIRSTKLEDSAMYFCASSRDGYEQYFGPGTRLTVT.

The CDR3 here is CASSVLAISEQYF. CDR3 bases: TGTGCCAGCAGCGTGCTAGCGATCTCCGAGCAGTACTTC. This chain links TRBV9 with TRBJ2-7; perhaps TRBD2 as D (6 bases). This CDR3 contains 13 residues. Germline loops: CDR1 SGDLS, CDR2 YYNGEE. Trimming shortened V by 2 bases and J by 6 bases, and 12 bases separated the two germline ends.

The chain employs TRBV6-4 and TRBJ2-1; TRBD2 agrees at 14 bases. Germline V gene data show CDR1 as MRHNA and CDR2 as SNTAGT. J lost 10 bases, V lost 7 bases, and 12 bases had no gene match. CDR3 length: 16 residues. The CDR3 sequence is CASTRLAGGPTAEQFF. In DNA, the CDR3 is TGTGCCAGCACACGACTAGCGGGGGGGCCTACGGCCGAGCAGTTCTTC.

This clone has a handful of counts. The chain is built from TRBV7-2 and TRBJ2-1; 10 bases line up with TRBD2. Trimming at V came to 5 bases and at J to 1 base, leaving 5 bases not matched to a gene. CDR3 length: 16 residues. Germline V gene data show CDR1 as SGHTA and CDR2 as FQGNSA. The CDR3 here is CASSPSGGYSYNEQFF. The CDR3 DNA follows: TGTGCCAGCAGCCCTAGCGGGGGCTATTCCTACAATGAGCAGTTCTTC.

V usage is TRBV6-2 or TRBV6-3 and J usage is TRBJ2-7, with 12 bases that match TRBD2. This CDR3 contains 14 residues. Germline loops: CDR1 MNHEY, CDR2 SVGEGT. Trimming removed 6 bases from V and 3 bases from J; junction bases left unmatched: 3. CDR3 residues: CASSAGLAGYEQYF. The CDR3 DNA follows: TGTGCCAGCAGCGCGGGACTAGCGGGCTACGAGCAGTACTTC.